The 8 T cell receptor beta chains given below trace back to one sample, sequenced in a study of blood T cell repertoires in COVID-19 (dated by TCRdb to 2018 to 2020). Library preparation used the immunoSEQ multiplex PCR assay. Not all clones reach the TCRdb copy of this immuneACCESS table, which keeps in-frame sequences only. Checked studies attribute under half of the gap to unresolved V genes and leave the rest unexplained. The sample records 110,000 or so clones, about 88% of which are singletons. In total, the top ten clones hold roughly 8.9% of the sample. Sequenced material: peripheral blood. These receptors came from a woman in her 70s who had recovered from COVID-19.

DNA for the CDR3: TGTGCCAGCAGCCAGACAGGGTGGGAGACCCAGTACTTC. Translation: CASSQTGWETQYF. This chain links TRBV7-3 with TRBJ2-5; 7 bases fit TRBD1. The CDR3 spans 13 residues. Germline lookup yields CDR1 SGHTA and CDR2 FQGTGA. V was pared by 5 bases and J by 5 bases, with 5 bases of the junction left unmatched.

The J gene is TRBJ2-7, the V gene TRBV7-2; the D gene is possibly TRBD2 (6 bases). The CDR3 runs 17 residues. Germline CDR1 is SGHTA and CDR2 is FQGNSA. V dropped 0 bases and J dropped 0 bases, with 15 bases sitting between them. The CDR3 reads CASSLAGGARSSYEQYF. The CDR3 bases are TGTGCCAGCAGCTTAGCGGGGGGAGCGCGGAGCTCCTACGAGCAGTACTTC.

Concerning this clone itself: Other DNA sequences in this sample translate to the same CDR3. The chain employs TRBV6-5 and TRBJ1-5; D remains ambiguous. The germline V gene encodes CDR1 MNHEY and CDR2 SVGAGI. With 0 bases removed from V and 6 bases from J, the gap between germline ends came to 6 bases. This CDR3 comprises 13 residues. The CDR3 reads CASSYSRGQPQHF. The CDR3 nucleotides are TGTGCCAGCAGTTACTCGAGAGGTCAGCCCCAGCATTTT.

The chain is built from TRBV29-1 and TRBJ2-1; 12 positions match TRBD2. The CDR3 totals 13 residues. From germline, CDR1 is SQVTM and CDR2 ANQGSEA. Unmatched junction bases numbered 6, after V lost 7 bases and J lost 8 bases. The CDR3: CSASGRAIDEQFF. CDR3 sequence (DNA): TGCAGCGCTAGCGGGAGGGCCATAGATGAGCAGTTCTTC.

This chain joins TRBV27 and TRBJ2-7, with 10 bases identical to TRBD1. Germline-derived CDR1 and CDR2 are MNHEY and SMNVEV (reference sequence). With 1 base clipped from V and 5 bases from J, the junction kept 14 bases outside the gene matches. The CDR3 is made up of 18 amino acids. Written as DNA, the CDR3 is TGTGCCAGCAGTTTATATTTTCGGTTTGGGGACAGGGGCGACGAGCAGTACTTC. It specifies CASSLYFRFGDRGDEQYF.

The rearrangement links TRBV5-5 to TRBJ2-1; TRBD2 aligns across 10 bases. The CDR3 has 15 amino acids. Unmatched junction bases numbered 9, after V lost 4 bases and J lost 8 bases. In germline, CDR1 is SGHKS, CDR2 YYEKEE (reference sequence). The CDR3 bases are TGTGCCAGCAGCACACTAGCGGGATATGAGGATGAGCAGTTCTTC. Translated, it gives CASSTLAGYEDEQFF.

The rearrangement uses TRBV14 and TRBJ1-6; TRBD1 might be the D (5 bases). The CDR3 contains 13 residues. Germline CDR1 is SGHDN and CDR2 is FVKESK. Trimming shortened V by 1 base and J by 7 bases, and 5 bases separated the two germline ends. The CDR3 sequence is CASSQGQNSPLHF. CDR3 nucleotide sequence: TGTGCCAGCAGCCAAGGACAGAATTCACCCCTCCACTTT.

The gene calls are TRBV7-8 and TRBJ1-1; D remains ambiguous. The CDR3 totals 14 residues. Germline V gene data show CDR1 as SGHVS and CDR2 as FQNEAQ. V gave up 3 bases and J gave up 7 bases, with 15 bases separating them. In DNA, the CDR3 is TGTGCCAGCAGCTTTGTCGCACGGGAGGGTGAAGCTTTCTTT. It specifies CASSFVAREGEAFF.